These 30 T cell receptor beta chains were all obtained from the same sample, sequenced in a study of beta chain features in type 1 diabetes. Their recognized antigens are unknown. Study findings and constraints: In every one of the four CD4+ subsets, TCRB CDR3s were moderately but significantly shorter in Type 1 diabetes patients.

Reverse transcription of all isolated RNA meant that expressed TCRB transcripts were sequenced. Some clones are missing from TCRdb's copy, which holds only in-frame ones; the method was immunoSEQ multiplex PCR. The sample shows 150,000 or so clones, roughly 59% of them seen only once. Sequencing input: naive CD4+ T cells from blood. The receptors come from a man in his thirties or forties with type 1 diabetes.

The chain couples TRBV4-1 to TRBJ1-1, with D maybe TRBD1 (5 bases). Trimming removed 0 bases from V and 8 bases from J, with 19 bases in between. The CDR3 has 16 amino acids. Germline assignment: CDR1 MGHRA and CDR2 YSYEKL. The CDR3 reads CASSQDWGGVGAEAFF. The CDR3, as DNA: TGCGCCAGCAGCCAAGATTGGGGGGGAGTTGGGGCCGAAGCTTTCTTT.

This clone is a singleton in its sample. This chain joins TRBV9 and TRBJ2-1; a possible D gene is TRBD2 (6 bases). The length of the CDR3 is 18 residues. Germline V CDR1 and CDR2: SGDLS, YYNGEE. With 0 bases removed from V and 0 bases from J, the gap between germline ends came to 16 bases. The DNA of the CDR3 is TGTGCCAGCAGCGTAGAACCTAGCGTTCTCAACTCCTACAATGAGCAGTTCTTC. It encodes CASSVEPSVLNSYNEQFF. Full variable domain (remainder filled in from reference TRBV9 and TRBJ2-1): DSGVTQTPKHLITATGQRVTLRCSPRSGDLSVYWYQQSLDQGLQFLIQYYNGEERAKGNILERFSAQQFPDLHSELNLSSLELGDSALYFCASSVEPSVLNSYNEQFFGPGTRLTVL.

The J gene is TRBJ2-5, the V gene TRBV29-1; D is uncertain. The CDR3 covers 13 residues. V dropped 3 bases and J dropped 0 bases, with 8 bases sitting between them. CDR1 is SQVTM and CDR2 is ANQGSEA in the germline V gene. The CDR3 is CSVDGLYQETQYF. CDR3 DNA sequence: TGCAGCGTTGATGGGCTGTACCAAGAGACCCAGTACTTC.

The chain employs TRBV6-5 and TRBJ2-1, with 7 bases lining up with TRBD1. The CDR3 has 15 residues. Germline V lookup: CDR1 MNHEY, CDR2 SVGAGI. V trimming: 6 bases; J trimming: 3 bases; junction bases outside the gene matches: 8. CDR3 nucleotide sequence: TGTGCCAGCAGGTCAACAGGGGTAGGCTACAATGAGCAGTTCTTC. Amino acids: CASRSTGVGYNEQFF.

The V call is TRBV4-3, the J call TRBJ2-1; the D gene is possibly TRBD1 (6 bases). The V end was cut by 3 bases, the J end by 9 bases, with 15 bases between. The germline V gene has CDR1 LGHNA and CDR2 YSLEER. This CDR3 is built from 14 residues. CDR3 amino acids: CASSQERQVTEQFF. The CDR3 coding sequence is TGCGCCAGCAGCCAGGAACGACAGGTTACTGAGCAGTTCTTC.

The chain links TRBV7-2 to TRBJ2-1, with 9 bases lining up with TRBD1. The germline CDR1 and CDR2 sequences are SGHTA and FQGNSA. This CDR3 contains 17 residues. J gave up 4 bases and V 5 bases, and 12 bases lay outside the gene matches. The CDR3 protein is CASSPGDGTGRYNEQFF. The CDR3 DNA reads TGTGCCAGCAGCCCAGGGGATGGGACAGGGAGATACAATGAGCAGTTCTTC.

The gene calls are TRBV25-1 and TRBJ2-1, with D possibly matching TRBD1 (6 bases). CDR3 length: 14 amino acids. The germline V and J ends were trimmed by 2 bases and 6 bases, with 11 bases remaining between them. CDR1 is MGHDK, CDR2 SYGVNS, per germline. CDR3 DNA: TGTGCCAGCAGTGAACTTCTGACAGGCAATGAGCAGTTCTTC. Residues: CASSELLTGNEQFF.

The rearrangement joins TRBV2 to TRBJ2-1, with a weak D call TRBD2 (6 bases). The CDR3 spans 14 residues. Between the trimmed V and J ends, which lost 3 bases and 4 bases, there was a span of 10 bases. Germline CDR1 reads SNHLY; CDR2 reads FYNNEI. The CDR3 sequence is CASSETRQYNEQFF. CDR3 in DNA: TGTGCCAGCAGTGAGACTAGACAGTACAATGAGCAGTTCTTC. The entire variable domain, with the rest obtained from reference TRBV2 and TRBJ2-1, is as follows: EPEVTQTPSHQVTQMGQEVILRCVPISNHLYFYWYRQILGQKVEFLVSFYNNEISEKSEIFDDQFSVERPDGSNFTLKIRSTKLEDSAMYFCASSETRQYNEQFFGPGTRLTVL.

The chain has TRBV7-9 and TRBJ2-7, with 12 bases fitting TRBD1. CDR1 is SEHNR and CDR2 is FQNEAQ in the germline V gene (reference sequence). V shed 4 bases, J shed 7 bases, and the junction held 2 bases outside the gene matches. This CDR3 is 13 amino acids long. CDR3: CASSWDRGREQYF. The DNA for the CDR3 is TGTGCCAGCAGCTGGGACAGGGGGCGTGAGCAGTACTTC. Based on the CDR3 plus reference TRBV7-9 and TRBJ2-7, the full variable domain is DTGVSQNPRHKITKRGQNVTFRCDPISEHNRLYWYRQTLGQGPEFLTYFQNEAQLEKSRLLSDRFSAERPKGSFSTLEIQRTEQGDSAMYLCASSWDRGREQYFGPGTRLTVT.

In this sample, this clone turned up a few times. The chain employs TRBV30 and TRBJ2-1, with a tentative D call TRBD2 (5 bases). The germline V and J ends were trimmed by 0 bases and 9 bases, with 6 bases remaining between them. CDR3 length equals 11 residues. The germline CDR1 and CDR2 sequences are GTSNPN and SVGIG (reference sequence). CDR3 sequence: CAWSVLVEQFF. CDR3 nucleotide sequence: TGTGCCTGGAGTGTACTAGTTGAGCAGTTCTTC.

V and J are TRBV11-2 and TRBJ1-1; D unresolved. Germline-derived CDR1 and CDR2 are SGHAT and FQNNGV. Trimming removed 5 bases from V and 1 base from J, with 8 bases in between. This CDR3 spans 13 amino acids. In DNA, the CDR3 is TGTGCCAGCAGCCTTCAGGCGAACACTGAAGCTTTCTTT. It is translated as CASSLQANTEAFF.

The chain uses TRBV4-1 and TRBJ2-7; 8 bases are a match to TRBD1. Trimming removed 0 bases from V and 4 bases from J; junction bases left unmatched: 8. CDR3 size: 16 residues. Germline V gene data show CDR1 as MGHRA and CDR2 as YSYEKL. For the CDR3, the DNA is TGCGCCAGCAGCCAAGAGAAAAGACAGGGGTTATACGAGCAGTACTTC. It translates to CASSQEKRQGLYEQYF.

The chain recombines TRBV28 with TRBJ1-2, with D unclear. The CDR3 totals 12 residues. The germline gives CDR1 MDHEN, CDR2 SYDVKM. V lost 2 bases and J 7 bases, leaving 8 bases between the germline ends. The CDR3 protein is CASSLEVSGYTF. CDR3 bases: TGTGCCAGCAGTTTAGAGGTTTCTGGCTACACCTTC.

This clone has only a few counts. The chain couples TRBV7-9 to TRBJ2-5, with D maybe TRBD2 (6 bases). Germline lookup yields CDR1 SEHNR and CDR2 FQNEAQ (reference sequence). Trimming shortened V by 5 bases and J by 2 bases, and 12 bases separated the two germline ends. The CDR3 spans 14 residues. The CDR3 region is CASSPGLKQETQYF. CDR3 DNA sequence: TGTGCCAGCAGCCCGGGACTGAAACAAGAGACCCAGTACTTC.

The V call is TRBV29-1, the J call TRBJ1-1, with 7 nucleotides matching TRBD1. The CDR3 consists of 14 residues. The V gene's germline CDR1 is SQVTM and CDR2 ANQGSEA. V gave up 7 bases and J gave up 3 bases; unmatched junction bases: 11. DNA of the CDR3: TGCAGCGCCCGCCGACAGGGTGGGGACACTGAAGCTTTCTTT. Amino acid sequence: CSARRQGGDTEAFF.

This chain joins TRBV18 and TRBJ1-1; D uncertain. The length of the CDR3 is 14 residues. Germline loops: CDR1 KGHSH, CDR2 LQKENI. V was cut by 3 bases and J by 1 base, with 9 bases left in between. DNA of the CDR3: TGTGCCAGCTCACCTAATTTTAGGAACACTGAAGCTTTCTTT. Its translation: CASSPNFRNTEAFF.

V usage is TRBV5-6 and J usage is TRBJ1-6; TRBD1 is a possible D gene (6 bases). The CDR3 has 14 residues. CDR1 is SGHDT and CDR2 is YYEEEE in the germline V gene. V lost 2 bases, J lost 10 bases, and 13 bases lay in between. DNA for the CDR3: TGTGCCAGCAGCTTTTACGGACAGCAGTCACCCCTCCACTTT. Translating gives CASSFYGQQSPLHF.

The chain carries TRBV6-1 and TRBJ2-3, with 8 bases identical to TRBD2. This CDR3 has 17 residues. The V segment lost 0 bases and the J segment 5 bases; nucleotides outside the gene matches: 10. Germline V gene lookup returns CDR1 MNHNS and CDR2 SASEGT. CDR3 protein: CASSEAPWGLGGDTQYF. In DNA, the CDR3 is TGTGCCAGCAGTGAAGCGCCGTGGGGACTAGGGGGAGATACGCAGTATTTT.

This clone was seen a few times. V usage is TRBV30 and J usage is TRBJ2-6; 7 nucleotides agree with TRBD2. The germline CDR1 and CDR2 sequences are GTSNPN and SVGIG (reference sequence). The length of the CDR3 is 13 residues. V was pared by 4 bases and J by 9 bases, with 6 bases of the junction left unmatched. CDR3 in DNA: TGTGCCTGGAATCTCTCGGGAGGCAACGTCCTGACTTTC. It specifies CAWNLSGGNVLTF.

The chain couples TRBV29-1 to TRBJ2-5; the match to TRBD1 covers 11 bases. The CDR3 loop spans 13 amino acids. Germline V gene sequence: CDR1 SQVTM, CDR2 ANQGSEA. V dropped 7 bases and J dropped 4; count of bases not matched to a gene: 5. The CDR3 region is CSARTGGTETQYF. The CDR3 DNA reads as TGCAGCGCCCGGACAGGGGGCACAGAGACCCAGTACTTC.

This clone was counted between two and nine times. The chain recombines TRBV30 with TRBJ2-7; D is unresolved. The CDR3 has 12 residues. The germline gives CDR1 GTSNPN, CDR2 SVGIG (reference sequence). The V gene lost 2 bases and the J gene lost 7 bases, with 12 bases spanning the gap. The CDR3 protein is CAWSPARGEQYF. In nucleotides, the CDR3 is TGTGCCTGGAGTCCGGCTAGAGGTGAGCAGTACTTC.

V usage is TRBV29-1 and J usage is TRBJ1-1; D remains ambiguous. The germline V and J ends were trimmed by 4 bases and 1 base, with 10 bases remaining between them. The germline V gene encodes CDR1 SQVTM and CDR2 ANQGSEA. This CDR3 has 13 amino acids. The CDR3 nucleotides read TGCAGCGTTGTAAGACCCCGGAACACTGAAGCTTTCTTT. This sequence encodes CSVVRPRNTEAFF.

This clone appeared a few times. V is TRBV7-8 and J is TRBJ2-1; no firm D call. Germline V lookup: CDR1 SGHVS, CDR2 FQNEAQ. CDR3 length equals 14 residues. The V end lost 3 bases, the J end lost 1 base, and 7 bases lay between the germline ends. This CDR3 reads CASSLTVSYNEQFF. The DNA for the CDR3 is TGTGCCAGCAGCTTGACGGTTTCCTACAATGAGCAGTTCTTC.

The chain has TRBV27 and TRBJ2-3; D is ambiguous. The V gene lost 0 bases and the J gene lost 2 bases, with 3 bases spanning the gap. The V gene's germline CDR1 is MNHEY and CDR2 SMNVEV (reference sequence). The CDR3 totals 13 residues. The CDR3: CASSLSVTDTQYF. The CDR3 DNA reads TGTGCCAGCAGTTTATCGGTCACAGATACGCAGTATTTT.

This clone showed up just a few times. The sample has other DNA sequences that encode this CDR3 too. V gene TRBV29-1 combines with J gene TRBJ2-7; 9 bases map to TRBD1. CDR1 is SQVTM, CDR2 ANQGSEA, per germline. V shed 6 bases and J 4 bases; nucleotides not matched to a gene: 1. The CDR3 spans 11 residues. The CDR3 region is CSVGTGYEQYF. As DNA, the CDR3 is TGCAGCGTCGGGACAGGGTACGAGCAGTACTTC.

This clone appeared a single time. The V call is TRBV10-3, the J call TRBJ2-7; D is uncertain. This CDR3 has 11 amino acids. Deletions cut 3 bases from V and 3 bases from J, with 3 bases between. Germline V lookup: CDR1 ENHRY, CDR2 SYGVKD. CDR3 nucleotides: TGTGCCATCAGTGACATCTACGAGCAGTACTTC. Its translation is CAISDIYEQYF.

The chain joins TRBV6-6 to TRBJ2-3, with D possibly TRBD2 on 5 matching bases. Trimming pared 8 bases from V and 2 bases from J, leaving 11 bases between. This CDR3 has 13 amino acids. Germline assignment: CDR1 MNHNY and CDR2 SVGAGI (reference sequence). DNA of the CDR3: TGTGCCAGCGGGAAACGGGACACAGATACGCAGTATTTT. Its protein product is CASGKRDTDTQYF.

About this clone: The junction does not match germline at one end; this may be a read error. The genes are TRBV7-9 and TRBJ2-3; possibly TRBD1 for D (6 bases). CDR1 SEHNR and CDR2 FQNEAQ come from the germline V gene (reference sequence). This CDR3 region has 14 residues. The CDR3 DNA sequence: TGTGCCAGCACCTTACTCAGGGGAGCAGATACGCAGTATTTT. Translated, it gives CASTLLRGADTQYF.

This clone was found a few times. The genes are TRBV23-1 and TRBJ2-1; TRBD2 might be the D (6 bases). TRBV23-1 is assigned to the ORF class and has an uncertain function. The CDR3 has 17 amino acids. Trimming removed 0 bases at V and 6 bases at J, with 18 bases between. The CDR3 reads CASSQSIGLSRTNEQFF. Written as DNA, the CDR3 is TGCGCCAGCAGTCAATCGATCGGACTATCCAGGACCAATGAGCAGTTCTTC.

This chain's CDR3 is CASRLQGNQPQHF. The CDR3 nucleotides read TGTGCCAGCAGGTTGCAGGGGAATCAGCCCCAGCATTTT. The chain uses TRBV28 and TRBJ1-5; TRBD1 is a possible D gene (6 bases). The CDR3 length is 13 residues. The V gene's germline CDR1 is MDHEN and CDR2 SYDVKM. Trimming cost V 6 bases and J 4 bases, with 10 bases left between them.